This TCR beta chain was identified in a study of T cells in Graves' hyperthyroidism and ophthalmopathy. Template material for amplifying TCR beta CDR3 regions consisted of RNA transcripts. When the TCR CDR3 underwent first-round RT-PCR, the HTBI primer set was used. In TCRdb, the multiplex PCR reads were re-called with MiXCR into one record per CDR3 protein. The table shows 450,000 to 650,000 distinct CDR3 sequences, with roughly 17% occurring only once. The CDR3 contains 14 residues. This clonotype was counted at least ten times. One end of the junction is discordant with germline, which a read error may explain.

The receptor comes from a woman between 18 and 29 years old with Graves' ophthalmopathy. The rearrangement uses TRBV12-3 or TRBV12-4 and TRBJ1-5; a weak D match, TRBD1 (5 bases). Specimen: blood. The CDR3 sequence: CASSVAGPYQPQHF. The CDR3 DNA is TGTGCCAGCAGTGTAGCAGGGCCATATCAGCCCCAGCATTTT.